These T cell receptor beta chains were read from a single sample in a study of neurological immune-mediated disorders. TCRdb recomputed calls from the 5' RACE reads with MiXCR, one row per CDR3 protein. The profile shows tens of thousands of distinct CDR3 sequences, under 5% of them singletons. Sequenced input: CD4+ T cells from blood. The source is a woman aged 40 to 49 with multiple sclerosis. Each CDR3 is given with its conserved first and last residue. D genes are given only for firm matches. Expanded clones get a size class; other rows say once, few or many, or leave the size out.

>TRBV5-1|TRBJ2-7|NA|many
CASSLLTLTYEQYF
TGCGCCAGCAGTTTGCTTACGCTTACCTACGAGCAGTACTTC
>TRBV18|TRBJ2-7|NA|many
CASTLGPLNAYEQYF
TGTGCCAGCACCCTGGGTCCTCTTAATGCCTACGAGCAGTACTTC
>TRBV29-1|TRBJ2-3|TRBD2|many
CSAGTSTQYF
TGCAGCGCCGGGACTAGCACGCAGTATTTT
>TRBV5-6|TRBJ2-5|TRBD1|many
CASSLERDRAYQETQYF
TGTGCCAGCAGCCTCGAGCGGGACAGGGCCTACCAAGAGACCCAGTACTTC
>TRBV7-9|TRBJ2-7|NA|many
CASSLTDASSYEQYF
TGTGCCAGCAGCTTAACCGACGCGAGCTCCTACGAGCAGTACTTC
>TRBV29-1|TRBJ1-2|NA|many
CSGRHFNYGYTF
TGCAGCGGCCGACACTTCAACTATGGCTACACCTTC
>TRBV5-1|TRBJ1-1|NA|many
CASSRGGSPEAFF
TGCGCCAGCAGCCGCGGGGGGAGCCCAGAAGCTTTCTTT
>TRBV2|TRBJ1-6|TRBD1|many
CASSPRGLEDSPLHF
TGTGCCAGCAGTCCAAGGGGGCTAGAGGATTCACCCCTCCACTTT
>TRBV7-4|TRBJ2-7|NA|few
CASSLGQAELYEQYF
TGTGCCAGCAGCTTAGGACAGGCGGAACTCTACGAGCAGTACTTC
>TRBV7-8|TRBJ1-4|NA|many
CASSAGTTEKLFF
TGTGCCAGCAGCGCCGGGACTACTGAAAAACTGTTTTTT
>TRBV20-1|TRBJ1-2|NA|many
CSARDLDRVVYTF
TGCAGTGCTAGAGATCTGGACCGAGTAGTCTACACCTTC
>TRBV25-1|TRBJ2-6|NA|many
CASTAYGANVLTF
TGTGCCAGCACCGCTTACGGGGCCAACGTCCTGACTTTC
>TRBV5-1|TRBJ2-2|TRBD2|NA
CASSQILAGETGELFF
TGCGCCAGCAGCCAGATACTAGCGGGGGAAACCGGGGAGCTGTTTTTT
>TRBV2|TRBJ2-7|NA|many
CASNEVRYEQYF
TGTGCCAGCAATGAGGTCCGGTACGAGCAGTACTTC
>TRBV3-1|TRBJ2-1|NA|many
CASSQEYMGPEGVQFF
TGTGCCAGCAGCCAAGAATATATGGGGCCAGAGGGTGTGCAGTTCTTC
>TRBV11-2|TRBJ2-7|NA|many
CASSFGGGSYEQYF
TGTGCCAGCAGCTTCGGGGGTGGCTCCTACGAGCAGTACTTC
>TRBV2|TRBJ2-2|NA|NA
CASKNRRGNTGELFF
TGTGCCAGCAAAAACCGCAGGGGAAACACCGGGGAGCTGTTTTTT
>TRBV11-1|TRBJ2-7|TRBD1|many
CASSSTGGLSYEQYF
TGTGCCAGCAGCTCGACAGGGGGGCTCTCCTACGAGCAGTACTTC
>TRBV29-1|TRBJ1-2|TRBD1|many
CSVEDPGQTSGGGYTF
TGCAGCGTTGAAGATCCGGGACAGACTTCCGGCGGGGGCTACACCTTC
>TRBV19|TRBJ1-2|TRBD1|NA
CASSASGQGYGYTF
TGTGCCAGTAGTGCTTCCGGACAGGGATACGGCTACACCTTC
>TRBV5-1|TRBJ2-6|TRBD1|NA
CASSGTGNGSNVLTF
TGCGCCAGCAGCGGGACAGGGAATGGGTCTAACGTCCTGACTTTC
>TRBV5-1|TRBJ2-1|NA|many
CASSLAGTQGWDEQFF
TGCGCCAGCAGCTTGGCCGGGACCCAGGGCTGGGATGAGCAGTTCTTC
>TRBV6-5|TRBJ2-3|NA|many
CASSYGQGDTQYF
TGTGCCAGCAGTTACGGCCAGGGCGATACGCAGTATTTT
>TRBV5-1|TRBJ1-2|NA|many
CASRAPQGLYGYTF
TGCGCCAGCCGGGCGCCTCAGGGGCTCTATGGCTACACCTTC
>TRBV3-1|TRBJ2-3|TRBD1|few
CASNKGADTQYF
TGTGCCAGCAACAAGGGGGCGGATACGCAGTATTTT
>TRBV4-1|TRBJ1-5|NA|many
CASSHPDSPTQPQHF
TGCGCCAGCAGCCATCCGGACAGTCCCACTCAGCCCCAGCATTTT
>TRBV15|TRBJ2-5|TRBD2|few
CATSRAPLGGQETQYF
TGTGCCACCAGCAGAGCCCCCTTGGGGGGGCAAGAGACCCAGTACTTC
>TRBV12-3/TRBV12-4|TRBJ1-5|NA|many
CASSFVGTGQPQHF
TGTGCCAGCAGTTTTGTGGGGACGGGCCAGCCCCAGCATTTT
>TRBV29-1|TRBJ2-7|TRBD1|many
CSVRGQGFNEQYF
TGCAGCGTTCGTGGACAGGGATTCAACGAGCAGTACTTC
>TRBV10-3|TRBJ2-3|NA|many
CAIKGAGDTQYF
TGTGCCATCAAGGGGGCGGGGGATACGCAGTATTTT
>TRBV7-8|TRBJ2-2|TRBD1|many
CASSSTGTGGTGELFF
TGTGCCAGCAGCTCAACCGGGACAGGGGGCACCGGGGAGCTGTTTTTT
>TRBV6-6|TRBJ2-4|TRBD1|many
CASSPYRGNIQYF
TGTGCCAGCAGCCCGTACAGGGGGAACATTCAGTACTTC
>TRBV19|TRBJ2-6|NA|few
CASSPRGAGANVLTF
TGTGCCAGTAGTCCCCGCGGAGCTGGGGCCAACGTCCTGACTTTC
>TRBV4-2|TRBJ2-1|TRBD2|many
CASSQTSGGYNEQFF
TGTGCCAGCAGCCAAACAAGCGGGGGCTACAATGAGCAGTTCTTC
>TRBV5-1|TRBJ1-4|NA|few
CASSLAQEATNEKLFF
TGCGCCAGCAGCTTGGCTCAGGAAGCAACTAATGAAAAACTGTTTTTT
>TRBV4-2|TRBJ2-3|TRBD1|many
CASSTAGGLGDTQYF
TGTGCCAGCAGTACCGCAGGGGGCCTAGGAGATACGCAGTATTTT
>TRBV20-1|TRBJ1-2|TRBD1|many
CSARAGQGMIMYGYTF
TGCAGTGCGCGAGCGGGACAGGGTATGATTATGTATGGCTACACCTTC
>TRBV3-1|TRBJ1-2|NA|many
CASSQADGGYTF
TGTGCCAGCAGCCAAGCCGACGGTGGCTACACCTTC
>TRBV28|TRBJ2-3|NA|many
CASSPSRDTQYF
TGTGCCAGCAGCCCCTCGAGAGATACGCAGTATTTT
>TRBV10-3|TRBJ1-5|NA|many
CAVTQGLDQPQHF
TGTGCCGTTACTCAGGGTCTAGATCAGCCCCAGCATTTT
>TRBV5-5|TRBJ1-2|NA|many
CASSLEVAGYGYTF
TGTGCCAGCAGCTTGGAAGTGGCGGGCTATGGCTACACCTTC
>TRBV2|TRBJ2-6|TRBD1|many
CASSTGVAGANVLTF
TGTGCCAGCAGTACAGGGGTGGCTGGGGCCAACGTCCTGACTTTC
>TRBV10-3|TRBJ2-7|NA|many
CAISESFRPPYEQYF
TGTGCCATCAGTGAGTCGTTCAGACCCCCCTACGAGCAGTACTTC
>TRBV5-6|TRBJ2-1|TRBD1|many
CASSPRDSFSSYNEQFF
TGTGCCAGCAGCCCCCGGGACAGTTTCAGCTCCTACAATGAGCAGTTCTTC
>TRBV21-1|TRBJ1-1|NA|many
CASSKEQLGMNTEAFF
TGTGCCAGCAGCAAAGAGCAACTGGGAATGAACACTGAAGCTTTCTTT
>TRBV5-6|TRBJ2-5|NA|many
CASSSRDLETQYF
TGTGCCAGCAGCTCCCGGGACCTAGAGACCCAGTACTTC
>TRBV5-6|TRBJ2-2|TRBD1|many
CASSRGLGGPNTGELFF
TGTGCCAGCAGCAGGGGTTTAGGGGGCCCGAACACCGGGGAGCTGTTTTTT
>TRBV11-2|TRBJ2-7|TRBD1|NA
CASSLNLQGVYEQYF
TGTGCCAGCAGCTTAAATTTACAGGGGGTCTACGAGCAGTACTTC
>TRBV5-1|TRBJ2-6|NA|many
CASSWGSGANVLTF
TGCGCCAGCAGCTGGGGCTCTGGGGCCAACGTCCTGACTTTC
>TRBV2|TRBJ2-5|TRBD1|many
CASTAGQGYLTQYF
TGTGCCAGCACTGCGGGACAGGGCTATCTGACCCAGTACTTC
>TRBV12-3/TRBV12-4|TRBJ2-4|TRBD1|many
CASSQGAINIQYF
TGTGCCAGCAGTCAGGGGGCGATAAACATTCAGTACTTC
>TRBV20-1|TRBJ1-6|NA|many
CSANFLVPGGISYNSPLHF
TGCAGTGCTAATTTTTTAGTACCGGGGGGTATTTCCTATAATTCACCCCTCCACTTT
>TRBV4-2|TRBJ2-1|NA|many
CASSQDRRVNSYNEQFF
TGTGCCAGCAGCCAAGACCGGAGAGTGAACTCCTACAATGAGCAGTTCTTC
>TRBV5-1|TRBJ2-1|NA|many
CASSPGGSGYNEQFF
TGCGCCAGCAGCCCCGGTGGTAGCGGTTACAATGAGCAGTTCTTC
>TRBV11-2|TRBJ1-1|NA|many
CASSSVRSRAGTEAFF
TGTGCCAGCAGCTCCGTTCGATCACGGGCGGGCACTGAAGCTTTCTTT
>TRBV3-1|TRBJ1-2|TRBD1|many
CASSHSSGQGEDSGYTF
TGTGCCAGCAGCCACTCGTCAGGACAGGGGGAGGATAGTGGCTACACCTTC
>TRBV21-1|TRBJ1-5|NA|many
CASSRGEEGNQPQHF
TGTGCCAGCAGCCGAGGAGAGGAGGGCAATCAGCCCCAGCATTTT
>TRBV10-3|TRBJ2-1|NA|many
CAISVDREGENEQFF
TGTGCCATCAGTGTAGACAGGGAGGGAGAAAATGAGCAGTTCTTC
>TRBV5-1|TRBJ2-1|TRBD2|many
CASSPGGERFF
TGCGCCAGCAGCCCGGGAGGGGAGAGGTTCTTC
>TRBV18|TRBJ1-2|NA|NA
CASSPPNRAGGYTF
TGTGCCAGCTCACCACCGAACAGGGCCGGTGGCTACACCTTC